This T cell receptor beta chain was recorded in a study of blood T cells in healthy people across ages. Findings of the study overall: Older age coincided with a roughly linear decline in TCR beta diversity per million T cells. In long-lived donors, naive CD4+ cell counts and diversity exceeded those of aged donors. PBMCs left unsorted prevented a conclusive naive versus antigen-experienced comparison.

Primed by a sample-barcoded 5' primer and a J-beta primer mix, a second PCR proceeded for 7 to 11 cycles. Carrying 12 random nucleotides, a template-switch adaptor labeled each individual cDNA molecule. TCRdb used MiXCR to reprocess the 5' RACE reads, holding one entry per CDR3 protein. The table lists roughly 1,800,000 distinct CDR3 sequences, around 48% of them singletons. About this clonotype: Its antigen is not known.

Germline V CDR1 and CDR2: SGHVS, FQNEAQ. The ends were cut back, 4 bases at V and 10 bases at J, with 11 bases in the middle. The CDR3 has 13 amino acids. The chain joins TRBV7-8 to TRBJ1-6; D is undetermined. Sequencing used blood. The sequence was collected from a woman aged 40 to 55 in good health. The CDR3, as DNA: TGTGCCAGCAGCTCAGGAAACCAGTCACCCCTCCACTTT. Amino acid sequence: CASSSGNQSPLHF.